The rows below give T cell receptor beta chains drawn from one sample of a study of blood T cell repertoires in COVID-19. This table comes from immunoSEQ multiplex PCR, and its TCRdb copy is limited to in-frame clones, with some not included. The data contain approximately 90,000 clones, 75% to 90% of them seen just once; the ten biggest clones take up around 3.4%. The sequenced sample consisted of peripheral blood. The receptors were sampled from a woman in her 70s with acute or convalescent COVID-19. Each CDR3 is given with its conserved first and last residue. D genes are given only for firm matches. A clone size is listed for some rows: how often the clone was seen (once, few, many), or a class if it is expanded.

clone_size	v_call	j_call	d_call	cdr3_aa	cdr3_nt
NA	TRBV28	TRBJ2-7	TRBD1	CASRPTGTGDYEQYF	TGTGCCAGCAGACCCACCGGGACAGGGGACTACGAGCAGTACTTC
once	TRBV4-1	TRBJ2-6	TRBD1	CASSHAPPTTGKLSGANVLTF	TGCGCCAGCAGCCACGCACCGCCCACGACAGGGAAACTCTCTGGGGCCAACGTCCTGACTTTC
NA	TRBV9	TRBJ2-1	TRBD2	CASSALAGRTYNEQFF	TGTGCCAGCAGCGCCCTAGCGGGTAGGACCTACAATGAGCAGTTCTTC
NA	TRBV2	TRBJ2-3	NA	CASSVSFTDTQYF	TGTGCCAGCAGTGTTAGTTTCACAGATACGCAGTATTTT
NA	TRBV18	TRBJ2-3	NA	CASSPGQPPDTQYF	TGTGCCAGCTCACCAGGGCAGCCCCCAGATACGCAGTATTTT
NA	TRBV6-5	TRBJ2-7	TRBD2	CASSLTSGSSYEQYF	TGTGCCAGCAGTCTGACTAGCGGGAGCTCCTACGAGCAGTACTTC
NA	TRBV7-2	TRBJ2-1	TRBD2	CASSPRRGTSYNEQFF	TGTGCCAGCAGCCCTCGTAGGGGGACTAGTTACAATGAGCAGTTCTTC
NA	TRBV4-1	TRBJ2-3	TRBD2	CASSQVPRGTTDTQYF	TGCGCCAGCAGCCAAGTTCCGCGGGGGACCACAGATACGCAGTATTTT
NA	TRBV7-2	TRBJ1-6	NA	CASRTGSSVNSPLHF	TGTGCCAGCAGGACTGGGTCAAGTGTCAATTCACCCCTCCACTTT
NA	TRBV5-1	TRBJ1-1	TRBD1	CASSAVTGVMNTEAFF	TGCGCCAGCAGCGCCGTGACAGGGGTCATGAACACTGAAGCTTTCTTT
once	TRBV28	TRBJ1-5	TRBD1	CASSLIQGVNQPQHF	TGTGCCAGCAGTTTGATACAGGGGGTAAATCAGCCCCAGCATTTT
once	TRBV5-1	TRBJ2-3	TRBD2	CASSSVPGLEGASTDTQYF	TGCGCCAGCAGCTCAGTCCCTGGACTAGAGGGTGCTAGCACAGATACGCAGTATTTT
NA	TRBV5-1	TRBJ1-6	NA	CASSLEGHGYNSPLHF	TGCGCCAGCAGCTTGGAGGGACACGGGTATAATTCACCCCTCCACTTT
NA	TRBV9	TRBJ2-5	TRBD2	CASSVARSGGPWSETQYF	TGTGCCAGCAGCGTAGCTAGGTCGGGAGGGCCTTGGTCGGAGACCCAGTACTTC
NA	TRBV19	TRBJ1-1	NA	CASSIGQNTEAFF	TGTGCCAGTAGTATAGGGCAGAACACTGAAGCTTTCTTT
NA	TRBV9	TRBJ1-1	NA	CASSGGTRYKRNTEAFF	TGTGCCAGCAGCGGGGGGACACGCTACAAAAGAAACACTGAAGCTTTCTTT
NA	TRBV12-3/TRBV12-4	TRBJ1-1	NA	CASTVTRNTEAFF	TGTGCCAGCACCGTGACAAGGAACACTGAAGCTTTCTTT
NA	TRBV14	TRBJ1-3	TRBD1	CASSQTTGLAGNTIYF	TGTGCCAGCAGCCAAACGACAGGGTTAGCTGGAAACACCATATATTTT
NA	TRBV27	TRBJ1-6	NA	CASSFGGRVNSPLHF	TGTGCCAGCAGTTTTGGTGGCAGGGTGAATTCACCCCTCCACTTT
NA	TRBV18	TRBJ1-3	NA	CASSSTASSGNTIYF	TGTGCCAGCTCCTCCACAGCCAGCTCTGGAAACACCATATATTTT
NA	TRBV19	TRBJ2-5	NA	CASRREQGSLETQYF	TGTGCCAGTAGAAGAGAACAGGGAAGTCTGGAGACCCAGTACTTC
NA	TRBV28	TRBJ2-1	NA	CASSFNQGNLLLQVFNEQFF	TGTGCCAGCAGTTTTAACCAGGGAAACCTGCTGCTGCAAGTATTCAATGAGCAGTTCTTC
NA	TRBV18	TRBJ2-7	NA	CASSPSTGLYEQYF	TGTGCCAGCTCACCGTCAACAGGTTTGTACGAGCAGTACTTC
NA	TRBV4-2	TRBJ2-3	NA	CASSQESGKSRDTQYF	TGTGCCAGCAGCCAAGAGTCGGGGAAGAGTAGAGATACGCAGTATTTT